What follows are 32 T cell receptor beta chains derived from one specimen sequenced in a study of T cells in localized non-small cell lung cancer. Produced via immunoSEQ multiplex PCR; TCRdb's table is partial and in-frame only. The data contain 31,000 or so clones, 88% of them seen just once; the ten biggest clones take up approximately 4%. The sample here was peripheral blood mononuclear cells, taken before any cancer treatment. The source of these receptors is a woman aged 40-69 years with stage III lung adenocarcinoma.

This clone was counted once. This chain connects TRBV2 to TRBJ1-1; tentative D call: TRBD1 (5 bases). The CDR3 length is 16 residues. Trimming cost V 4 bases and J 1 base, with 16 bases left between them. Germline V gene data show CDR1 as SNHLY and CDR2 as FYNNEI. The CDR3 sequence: CASSGGVGSKNTEAFF. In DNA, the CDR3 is TGTGCCAGCAGTGGAGGGGTAGGATCGAAGAACACTGAAGCTTTCTTT.

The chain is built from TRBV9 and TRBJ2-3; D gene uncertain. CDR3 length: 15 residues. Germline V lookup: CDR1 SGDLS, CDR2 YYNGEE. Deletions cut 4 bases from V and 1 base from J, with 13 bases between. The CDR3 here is CASSPRRTGTDTQYF. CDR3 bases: TGTGCCAGCAGCCCCCGAAGGACGGGCACAGATACGCAGTATTTT.

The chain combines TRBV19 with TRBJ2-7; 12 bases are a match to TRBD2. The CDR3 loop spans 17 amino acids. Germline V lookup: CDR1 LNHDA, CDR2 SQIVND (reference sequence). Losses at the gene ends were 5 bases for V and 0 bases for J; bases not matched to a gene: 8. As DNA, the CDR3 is TGTGCCAGTAGTGAGCGGACTAGCGGGACCAGCTCCTACGAGCAGTACTTC. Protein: CASSERTSGTSSYEQYF.

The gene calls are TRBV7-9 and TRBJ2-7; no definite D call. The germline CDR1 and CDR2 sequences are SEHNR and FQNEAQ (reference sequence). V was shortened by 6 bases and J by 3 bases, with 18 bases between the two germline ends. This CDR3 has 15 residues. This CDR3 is CASRSDIAHFYEQYF. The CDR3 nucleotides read TGTGCCAGCAGATCTGACATTGCTCACTTCTACGAGCAGTACTTC.

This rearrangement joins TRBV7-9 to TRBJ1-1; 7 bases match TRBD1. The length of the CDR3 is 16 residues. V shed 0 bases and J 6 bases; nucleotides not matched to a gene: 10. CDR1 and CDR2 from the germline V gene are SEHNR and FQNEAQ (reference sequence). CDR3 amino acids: CASSLAYRGGGAEAFF. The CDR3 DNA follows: TGTGCCAGCAGCTTAGCGTACAGGGGCGGTGGCGCTGAAGCTTTCTTT.

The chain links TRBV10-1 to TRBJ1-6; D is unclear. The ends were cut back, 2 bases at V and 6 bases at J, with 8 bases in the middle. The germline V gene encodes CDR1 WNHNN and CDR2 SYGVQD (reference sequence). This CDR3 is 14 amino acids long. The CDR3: CASSEVTTNSPLHF. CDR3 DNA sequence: TGCGCCAGCAGTGAGGTCACAACTAATTCACCCCTCCACTTT.

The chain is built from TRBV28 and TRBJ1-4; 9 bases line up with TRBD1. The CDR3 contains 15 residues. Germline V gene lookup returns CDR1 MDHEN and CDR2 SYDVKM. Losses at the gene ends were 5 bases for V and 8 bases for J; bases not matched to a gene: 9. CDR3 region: CASSPRDRVGEKLFF. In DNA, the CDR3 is TGTGCCAGCAGTCCCCGGGACAGGGTGGGAGAAAAACTGTTTTTT.

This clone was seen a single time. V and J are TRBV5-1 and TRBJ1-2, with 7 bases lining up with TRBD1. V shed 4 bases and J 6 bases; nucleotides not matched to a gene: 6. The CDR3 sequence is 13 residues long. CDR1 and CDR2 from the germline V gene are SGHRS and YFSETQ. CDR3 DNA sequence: TGCGCCAGCAGCATGAGACAGGGAAATGGCTACACCTTC. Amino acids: CASSMRQGNGYTF. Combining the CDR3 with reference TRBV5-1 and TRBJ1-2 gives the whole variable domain KAGVTQTPRYLIKTRGQQVTLSCSPISGHRSVSWYQQTPGQGLQFLFEYFSETQRNKGNFPGRFSGRQFSNSRSEMNVSTLELGDSALYLCASSMRQGNGYTFGSGTRLTVV.

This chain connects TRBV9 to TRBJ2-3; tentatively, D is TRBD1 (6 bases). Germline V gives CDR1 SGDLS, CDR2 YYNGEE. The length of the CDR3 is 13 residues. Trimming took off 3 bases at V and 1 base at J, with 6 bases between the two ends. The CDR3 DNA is TGTGCCAGCAGCGAGGGGGGCACAGATACGCAGTATTTT. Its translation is CASSEGGTDTQYF.

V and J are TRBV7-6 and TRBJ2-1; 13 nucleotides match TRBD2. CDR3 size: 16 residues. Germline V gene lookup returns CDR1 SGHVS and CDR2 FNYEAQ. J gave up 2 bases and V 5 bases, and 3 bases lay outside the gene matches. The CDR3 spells CASSGGLAGPYNEQFF. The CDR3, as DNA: TGTGCCAGCAGCGGGGGACTAGCGGGGCCCTACAATGAGCAGTTCTTC.

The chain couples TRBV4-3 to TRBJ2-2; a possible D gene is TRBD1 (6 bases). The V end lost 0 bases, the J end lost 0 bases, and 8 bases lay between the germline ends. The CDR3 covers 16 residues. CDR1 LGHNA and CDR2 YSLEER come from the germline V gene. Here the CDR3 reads CASSQDPGANTGELFF. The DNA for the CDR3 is TGCGCCAGCAGCCAAGATCCAGGGGCGAACACCGGGGAGCTGTTTTTT.

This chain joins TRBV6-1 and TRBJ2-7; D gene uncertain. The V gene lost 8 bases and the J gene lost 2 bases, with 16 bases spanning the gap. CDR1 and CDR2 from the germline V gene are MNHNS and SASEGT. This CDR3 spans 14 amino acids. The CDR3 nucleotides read TGTGCCAGCCGCACCTTCCCAGATACCTACGAGCAGTACTTC. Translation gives CASRTFPDTYEQYF.

DNA for the CDR3: TGTGCCAGCTCACCACCAACCCCCCTCGAGCAGTACTTC. It yields the protein CASSPPTPLEQYF. The V call is TRBV18, the J call TRBJ2-7; D gene unclear. The CDR3 length is 13 residues. With 0 bases removed from V and 6 bases from J, the gap between germline ends came to 9 bases. The germline V gene has CDR1 KGHSH and CDR2 LQKENI.

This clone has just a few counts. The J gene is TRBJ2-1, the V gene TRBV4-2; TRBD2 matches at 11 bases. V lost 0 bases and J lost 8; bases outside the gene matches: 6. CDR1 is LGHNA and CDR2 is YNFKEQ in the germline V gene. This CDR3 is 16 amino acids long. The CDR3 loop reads CASSQDHSGGADEQFF. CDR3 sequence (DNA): TGTGCCAGCAGCCAAGATCATAGCGGGGGGGCCGATGAGCAGTTCTTC.

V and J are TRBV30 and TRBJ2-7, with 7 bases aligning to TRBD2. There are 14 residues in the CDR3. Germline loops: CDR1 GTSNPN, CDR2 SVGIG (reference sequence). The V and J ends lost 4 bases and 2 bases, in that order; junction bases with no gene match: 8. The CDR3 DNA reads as TGTGCCTGGACCCGGGGGGACTACGCCTACGAGCAGTACTTC. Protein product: CAWTRGDYAYEQYF.

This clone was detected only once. CDR3 loop: CASSLAPQETQYF. DNA of the CDR3: TGCGCCAGCAGCTTGGCCCCCCAGGAGACCCAGTACTTC. The chain employs TRBV5-1 and TRBJ2-5; D unresolved. The germline V gene encodes CDR1 SGHRS and CDR2 YFSETQ. The CDR3 contains 13 residues. V was pared by 0 bases and J by 5 bases, with 8 bases between.

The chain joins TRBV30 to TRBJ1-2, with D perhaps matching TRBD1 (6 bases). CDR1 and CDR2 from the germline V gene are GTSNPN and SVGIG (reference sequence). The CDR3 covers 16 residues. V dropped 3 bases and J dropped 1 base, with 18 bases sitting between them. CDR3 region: CAWRGQGRVVNYGYTF. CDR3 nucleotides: TGTGCCTGGAGGGGCCAGGGGCGAGTAGTTAACTATGGCTACACCTTC.

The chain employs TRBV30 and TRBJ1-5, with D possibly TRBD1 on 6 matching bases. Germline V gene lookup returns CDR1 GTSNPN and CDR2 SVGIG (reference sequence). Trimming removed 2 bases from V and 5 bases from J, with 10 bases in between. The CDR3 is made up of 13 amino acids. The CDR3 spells CAWSQGGHQPQHF. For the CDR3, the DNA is TGTGCCTGGAGTCAAGGGGGGCATCAGCCCCAGCATTTT.

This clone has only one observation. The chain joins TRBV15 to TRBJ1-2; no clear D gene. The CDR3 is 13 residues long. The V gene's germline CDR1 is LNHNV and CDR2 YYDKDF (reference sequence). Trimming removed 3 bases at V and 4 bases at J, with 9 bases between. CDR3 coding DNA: TGTGCCACCAGCAGGGAGGCGACCTATGGCTACACCTTC. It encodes CATSREATYGYTF.

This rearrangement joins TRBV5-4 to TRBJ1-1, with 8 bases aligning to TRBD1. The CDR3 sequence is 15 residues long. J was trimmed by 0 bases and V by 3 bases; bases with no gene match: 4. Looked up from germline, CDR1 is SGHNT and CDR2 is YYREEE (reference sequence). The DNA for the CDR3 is TGTGCCAGCAGCTCGAAGGACAGGGTGAACACTGAAGCTTTCTTT. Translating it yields CASSSKDRVNTEAFF. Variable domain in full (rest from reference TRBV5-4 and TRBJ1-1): ETGVTQSPTHLIKTRGQQVTLRCSSQSGHNTVSWYQQALGQGPQFIFQYYREEENGRGNFPPRFSGLQFPNYSSELNVNALELDDSALYLCASSSKDRVNTEAFFGQGTRLTVV.

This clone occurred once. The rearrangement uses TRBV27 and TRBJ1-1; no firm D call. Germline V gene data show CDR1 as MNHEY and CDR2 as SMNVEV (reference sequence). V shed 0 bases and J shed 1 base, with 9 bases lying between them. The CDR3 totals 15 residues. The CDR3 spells CASSLSMSGNTEAFF. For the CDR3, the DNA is TGTGCCAGCAGTTTATCGATGTCGGGGAACACTGAAGCTTTCTTT.

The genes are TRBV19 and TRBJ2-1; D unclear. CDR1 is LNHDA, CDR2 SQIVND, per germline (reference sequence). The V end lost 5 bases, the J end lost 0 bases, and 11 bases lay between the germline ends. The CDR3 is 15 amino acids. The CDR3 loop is CASSPIESSYNEQFF. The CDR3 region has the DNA TGTGCCAGTAGTCCCATTGAGAGCTCCTACAATGAGCAGTTCTTC.

The CDR3 DNA is TGTGCCAGCAGACCTCGGGGGCGGGAGAACACCGGGGAGCTGTTTTTT. Protein product: CASRPRGRENTGELFF. V usage is TRBV7-9 and J usage is TRBJ2-2; D assignment may be TRBD1 or TRBD2 (6 bases each). V was clipped by 6 bases and J by 1 base, with 15 bases between them. The CDR3 has 16 residues. Germline-derived CDR1 and CDR2 are SEHNR and FQNEAQ (reference sequence).

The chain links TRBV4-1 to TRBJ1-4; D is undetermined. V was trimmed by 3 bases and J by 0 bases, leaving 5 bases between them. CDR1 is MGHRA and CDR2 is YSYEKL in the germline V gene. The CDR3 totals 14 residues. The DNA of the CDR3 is TGCGCCAGCAGCCAGGGTCCAACTAATGAAAAACTGTTTTTT. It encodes CASSQGPTNEKLFF.

CDR3 protein: CASSLRSANYGYTF. The CDR3 DNA follows: TGTGCCAGCAGTTTAAGGTCAGCTAACTATGGCTACACCTTC. The chain links TRBV27 to TRBJ1-2; no clear D gene. Trimming cost V 2 bases and J 0 bases, with 7 bases left between them. This CDR3 contains 14 residues. Germline V lookup: CDR1 MNHEY, CDR2 SMNVEV (reference sequence).

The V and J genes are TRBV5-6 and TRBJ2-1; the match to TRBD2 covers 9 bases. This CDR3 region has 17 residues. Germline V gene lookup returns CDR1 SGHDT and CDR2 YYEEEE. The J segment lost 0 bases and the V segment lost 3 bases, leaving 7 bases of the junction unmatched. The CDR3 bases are TGTGCCAGCAGCTCCTTAGCGGGAGTTATCTCCTACAATGAGCAGTTCTTC. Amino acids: CASSSLAGVISYNEQFF.

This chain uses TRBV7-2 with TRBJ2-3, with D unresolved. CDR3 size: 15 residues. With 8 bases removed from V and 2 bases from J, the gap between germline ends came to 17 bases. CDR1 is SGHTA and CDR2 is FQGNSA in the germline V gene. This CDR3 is CASCSQSSYTDTQYF. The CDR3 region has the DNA TGTGCCAGCTGCTCCCAAAGCTCCTACACAGATACGCAGTATTTT.

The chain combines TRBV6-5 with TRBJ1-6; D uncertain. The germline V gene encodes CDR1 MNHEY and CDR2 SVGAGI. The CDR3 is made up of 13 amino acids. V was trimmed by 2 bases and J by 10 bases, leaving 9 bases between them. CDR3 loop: CASSYEVQSPLHF. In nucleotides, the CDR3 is TGTGCCAGCAGTTACGAGGTCCAGTCACCCCTCCACTTT.

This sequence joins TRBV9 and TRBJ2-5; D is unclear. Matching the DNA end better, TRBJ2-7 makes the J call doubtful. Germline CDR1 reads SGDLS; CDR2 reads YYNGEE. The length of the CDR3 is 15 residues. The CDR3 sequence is CASSAPGVGAYEQYF. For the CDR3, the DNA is TGTGCCAGCAGCGCGCCTGGTGTAGGAGCCTACGAGCAGTACTTC.

The CDR3 protein is CASSYGAGQNIQYF. CDR3 bases: TGTGCCAGCAGCTACGGGGCGGGCCAAAACATTCAGTACTTC. The V gene is TRBV6-5, the J gene TRBJ2-4; D is perhaps TRBD1 or TRBD2 (5 bases each). This CDR3 is built from 14 residues. CDR1 is MNHEY and CDR2 is SVGAGI in the germline V gene. V lost 6 bases to trimming and J lost 5 bases, with 14 bases between them.

The CDR3 DNA is TGCGCCAGCAGCCAAGGGACAGGGGGCACCGGGGAGCTGTTTTTT. This sequence encodes CASSQGTGGTGELFF. This chain uses TRBV4-1 with TRBJ2-2; 10 bases map to TRBD1. The V gene end was trimmed by 1 base and the J gene end by 4 bases; junction bases not matched to a gene: 0. Germline CDR1 is MGHRA and CDR2 is YSYEKL. CDR3 size: 15 residues.

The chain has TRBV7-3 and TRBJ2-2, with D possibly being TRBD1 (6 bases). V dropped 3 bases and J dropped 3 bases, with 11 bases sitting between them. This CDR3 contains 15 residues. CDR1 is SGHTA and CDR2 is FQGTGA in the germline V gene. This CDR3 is CASSFLGGDTGELFF. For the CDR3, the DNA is TGTGCCAGCAGCTTCCTAGGGGGTGACACCGGGGAGCTGTTTTTT.